The clone carrying this T cell receptor beta chain was seen more than once but under ten times. Authors' data handling: Amplification from reference gene primers served as the basis for estimated nucleated cell counts. TCRdb keeps only in-frame clones here, not all; method: immunoSEQ multiplex PCR. For V, J and clone size, that table is used; D and trimming come from the DNA. The sample gives some 120,000 clones, around 88% of which show up once; 19% is in the top ten. The data were taken from a study of blood T cell repertoires in COVID-19. Study overall: COVID-19 samples from acute and convalescent phases originated in the United States, Italy and Spain. Sample material is recorded as cDNA or gDNA derived from T cells, B-cell-depleted T cells, or PBMCs.

The sequence came from a human donor with acute or convalescent COVID-19. The donor label of this sample is uncertain. The sample consisted of peripheral blood.

Here the CDR3 DNA reads TGTGCCTGGAGCCTAGGGGGTGGATCCGGGGAGCTGTTTTTT. Protein: CAWSLGGGSGELFF. J is TRBJ2-2 and V is TRBV30; D is perhaps TRBD1 (6 bases). The CDR3 is made up of 14 amino acids. Trimming pared 3 bases from V and 6 bases from J, leaving 14 bases between. Germline CDR1 and CDR2: GTSNPN and SVGIG (reference sequence).